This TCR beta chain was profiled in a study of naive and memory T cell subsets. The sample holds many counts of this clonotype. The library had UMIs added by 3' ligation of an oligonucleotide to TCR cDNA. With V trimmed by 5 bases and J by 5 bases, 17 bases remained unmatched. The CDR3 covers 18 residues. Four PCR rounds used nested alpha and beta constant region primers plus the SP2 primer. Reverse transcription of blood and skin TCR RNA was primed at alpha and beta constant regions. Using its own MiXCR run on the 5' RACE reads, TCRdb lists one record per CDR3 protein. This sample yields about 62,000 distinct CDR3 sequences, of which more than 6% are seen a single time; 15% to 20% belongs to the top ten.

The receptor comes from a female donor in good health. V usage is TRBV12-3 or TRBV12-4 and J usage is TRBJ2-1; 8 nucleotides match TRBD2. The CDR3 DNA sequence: TGTGCCAGCAGTGCGTTAGCGGGATTAGGGGGAACCAACAATGAGCAGTTCTTC. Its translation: CASSALAGLGGTNNEQFF.